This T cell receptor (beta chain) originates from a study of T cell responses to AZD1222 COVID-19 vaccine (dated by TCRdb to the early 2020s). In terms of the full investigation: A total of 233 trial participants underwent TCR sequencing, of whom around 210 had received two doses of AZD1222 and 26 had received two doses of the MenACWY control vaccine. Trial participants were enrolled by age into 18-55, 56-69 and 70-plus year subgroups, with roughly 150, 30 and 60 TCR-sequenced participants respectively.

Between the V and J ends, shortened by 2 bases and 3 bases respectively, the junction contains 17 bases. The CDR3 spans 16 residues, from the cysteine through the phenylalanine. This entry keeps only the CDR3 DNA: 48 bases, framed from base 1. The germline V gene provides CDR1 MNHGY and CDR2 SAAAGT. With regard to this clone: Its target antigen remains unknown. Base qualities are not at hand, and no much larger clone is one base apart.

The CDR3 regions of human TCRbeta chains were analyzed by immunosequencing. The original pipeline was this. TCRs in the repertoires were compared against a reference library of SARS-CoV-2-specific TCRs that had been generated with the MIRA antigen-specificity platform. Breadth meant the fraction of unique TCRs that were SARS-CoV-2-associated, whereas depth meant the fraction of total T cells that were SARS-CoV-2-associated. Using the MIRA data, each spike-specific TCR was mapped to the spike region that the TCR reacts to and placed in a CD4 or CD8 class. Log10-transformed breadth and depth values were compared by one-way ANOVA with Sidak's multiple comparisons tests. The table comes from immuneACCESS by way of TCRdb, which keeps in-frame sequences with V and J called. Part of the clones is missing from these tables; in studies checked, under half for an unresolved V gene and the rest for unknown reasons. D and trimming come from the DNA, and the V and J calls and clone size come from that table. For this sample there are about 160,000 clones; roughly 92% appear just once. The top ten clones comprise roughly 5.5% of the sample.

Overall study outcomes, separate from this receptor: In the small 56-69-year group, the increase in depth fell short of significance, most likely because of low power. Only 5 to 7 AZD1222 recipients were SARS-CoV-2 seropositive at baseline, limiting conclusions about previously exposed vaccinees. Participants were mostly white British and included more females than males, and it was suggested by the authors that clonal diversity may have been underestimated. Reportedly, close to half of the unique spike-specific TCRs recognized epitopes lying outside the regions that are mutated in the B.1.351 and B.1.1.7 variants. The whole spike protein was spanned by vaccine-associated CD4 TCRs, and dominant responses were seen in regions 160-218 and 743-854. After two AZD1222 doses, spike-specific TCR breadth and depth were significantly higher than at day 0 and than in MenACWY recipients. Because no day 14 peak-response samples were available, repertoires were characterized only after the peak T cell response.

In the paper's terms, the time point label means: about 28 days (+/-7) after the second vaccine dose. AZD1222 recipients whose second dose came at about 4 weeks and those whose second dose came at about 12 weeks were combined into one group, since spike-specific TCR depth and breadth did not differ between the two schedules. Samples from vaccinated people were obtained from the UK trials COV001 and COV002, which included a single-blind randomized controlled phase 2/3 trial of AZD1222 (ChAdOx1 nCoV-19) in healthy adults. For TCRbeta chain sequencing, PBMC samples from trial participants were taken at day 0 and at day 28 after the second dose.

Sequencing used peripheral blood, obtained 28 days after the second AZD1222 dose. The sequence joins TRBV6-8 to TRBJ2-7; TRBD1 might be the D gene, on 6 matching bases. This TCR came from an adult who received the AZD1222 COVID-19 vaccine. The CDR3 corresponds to CASSYVFPGTSYEQYF. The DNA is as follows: TGTGCCAGCAGTTACGTTTTCCCCGGGACAAGCTACGAGCAGTACTTC.